This T cell receptor (beta chain) was documented in a study of T cells expressing NK-cell markers (TCRdb year 2020). About the study as a whole: TCR beta-chain repertoires were profiled in sorted CD3+CD56+NKG2C+, CD3+CD56+NKG2C- and CD3+CD56-NKG2C+ T-cell subsets from several donors. Among the eight sequenced donors, seven were HCMV-seropositive and one was HCMV-seronegative. The eight sequenced donors were randomly selected healthy volunteers, three men and five women. Libraries were sequenced as 2 x 150 bp reads on Illumina HiSeq 2000/2500, MiSeq or NextSeq.

In the germline V gene, CDR1 corresponds to MNHNS and CDR2 to SASEGT. The CDR3 goes from the cysteine to the phenylalanine over 14 residues. No coding sequence is recorded. Sequencing took place on an Illumina HiSeq 2000. The TCR beta cDNA libraries were made using 5'RACE template switching, a step that added both a universal primer site and unique molecular identifiers. Priming for cDNA synthesis came from the TCR beta constant segment, and two successive PCR amplification steps followed. In the authors' own workflow: MIGEC was used to demultiplex reads and group the reads by UMI, and MiTCR was used to assemble and quantify clonotypes. To remove erroneous sequences, TCR cDNA sequences were retained only when supported by two or more reads. The tcR package was used for downstream repertoire analysis, and clonotypes were matched between fractions using CDR3 nucleotide sequence together with V segment. VDJmatch was used to annotate antigen specificity against VDJdb, with one amino acid substitution in CDR3 allowed. TCRdb reprocessed the reads into one record per CDR3 protein sequence, lacking DNA. These V and J calls rely on TCRdb rather than the paper's analysis. This sample's clone table shows about 150,000 distinct CDR3 sequences. Of the sample, roughly 21% falls within the top ten clones.

What the research found in general, with its limitations: In roughly 6 donors, the dominant CD3+CD56+NKG2C+ clonotypes were among the top 10 CD8+ clonotypes and accounted for roughly 1.0-7.5% of CD8+ T cells. Those dominant clonotypes were again the most abundant among CD3+CD56-NKG2C+ cells in a few donors, at 28.3-60.1%. It remained unclear whether the expanded NKG2C-expressing T cell clones were specific for HCMV antigens.

With regard to this clonotype: Its antigen is still unknown.

HCMV serostatus was determined by detecting HCMV-specific IgG in serum with a commercial ELISA kit. Peripheral blood mononuclear cells were isolated from blood by Ficoll density gradient centrifugation. The sequenced sample consisted of blood T cells: a sorted CD56 or NKG2C T cell subset, CD4+ or CD8+ T cells, or bulk PBMC T cells (not recorded which). The TCR comes from a man aged 18-70 years in good health. In this chain, TRBV6-1 is recombined with TRBJ1-1. CDR3 loop: CATNERPVNTEAFF.